Listed here are 32 T cell receptor beta chains from one sample, sequenced in a study of blood T cell repertoires in COVID-19. Data came from immunoSEQ multiplex PCR; TCRdb stores just in-frame clones and leaves some out. The data show under 150,000 clones, 80% to 90% seen once. The sequenced sample was peripheral blood. These TCRs come from a human donor in a cohort sampled during active COVID-19.

This clone appeared a few times. CDR3 residues: CASSAGGQGPLYGYTF. The CDR3 region has the DNA TGTGCCAGCAGTGCCGGGGGACAGGGCCCACTCTATGGCTACACCTTC. The chain carries TRBV2 and TRBJ1-2; TRBD1 matches 9 bases. The CDR3 is 16 residues long. Trimming took 4 bases from V and 4 from J; bases not matched to a gene: 10. The germline V gene encodes CDR1 SNHLY and CDR2 FYNNEI. The variable domain in full, with the rest retrieved from reference TRBV2 and TRBJ1-2, is EPEVTQTPSHQVTQMGQEVILRCVPISNHLYFYWYRQILGQKVEFLVSFYNNEISEKSEIFDDQFSVERPDGSNFTLKIRSTKLEDSAMYFCASSAGGQGPLYGYTFGSGTRLTVV.

The chain recombines TRBV6-5 with TRBJ1-1; TRBD1 aligns across 7 bases. CDR1 is MNHEY, CDR2 SVGAGI, per germline. Germline trimming cut 3 bases from V and 2 bases from J; bases unmatched to any gene: 6. The CDR3 spans 15 residues. CDR3 DNA sequence: TGTGCCAGCAGTTATACCGGGACAGTCAACACTGAAGCTTTCTTT. Amino acid sequence: CASSYTGTVNTEAFF.

The chain carries TRBV7-2 and TRBJ1-1; D ambiguous. CDR1 is SGHTA and CDR2 is FQGNSA in the germline V gene. V shed 5 bases and J shed 3 bases, with 13 bases lying between them. The CDR3 contains 14 residues. The CDR3 region has the DNA TGTGCCAGCAGCCCGCTAGGAGGGTACACTGAAGCTTTCTTT. It is translated as CASSPLGGYTEAFF.

The CDR3 DNA is TGTGCCAGCTCACCAGGGCCAAATTCACCCCTCCACTTT. It specifies CASSPGPNSPLHF. V is TRBV18 and J is TRBJ1-6; no firm D call. This CDR3 is 13 amino acids long. CDR1 is KGHSH and CDR2 is LQKENI in the germline V gene. Trimming removed 2 bases at V and 7 bases at J, with 6 bases between.

The V gene is TRBV2, the J gene TRBJ2-3, with TRBD2 matching 9 bases. CDR1 is SNHLY and CDR2 is FYNNEI in the germline V gene. The CDR3 runs to 15 residues. The junction had 15 bases not matched to a gene; V was cut back by 8 bases and J by 9 bases. The CDR3 loop reads CASVGLAGFPGTQYF. CDR3 nucleotides: TGTGCCAGCGTAGGGCTAGCGGGGTTCCCGGGGACGCAGTATTTT.

This sequence joins TRBV27 and TRBJ1-1; maybe TRBD1 (5 bases). CDR3 length: 14 residues. Trimming cost V 3 bases and J 2 bases, with 10 bases left between them. In germline, CDR1 is MNHEY, CDR2 SMNVEV (reference sequence). CDR3 nucleotides: TGTGCCAGCAGTTTGGGGGGGGTTAACACTGAAGCTTTCTTT. Amino acid sequence: CASSLGGVNTEAFF.

The chain employs TRBV19 and TRBJ1-1, with unresolved D. The CDR3 is 13 residues long. V dropped 9 bases and J dropped 1 base, with 12 bases sitting between them. Per germline, CDR1 LNHDA and CDR2 SQIVND (reference sequence). The CDR3 region is CASHGRKNTEAFF. CDR3 coding DNA: TGTGCCAGCCATGGCAGGAAGAACACTGAAGCTTTCTTT.

The chain is built from TRBV3-1 (or the pseudogene TRBV3-2) and TRBJ2-5; tentative D call: TRBD2 (7 bases). Germline loops: CDR1 LGHDT, CDR2 YNNKEL (reference sequence). This CDR3 has 13 amino acids. Trimming stripped 4 bases from V and 4 bases from J, with 10 bases between. The CDR3, as DNA: TGTGCCAGCAGCCGGGGGGGCCCAGAGACCCAGTACTTC. As protein: CASSRGGPETQYF.

The rearrangement links TRBV6-2 or TRBV6-3 to TRBJ2-1; 9 bases are a match to TRBD1. J was trimmed by 9 bases and V by 4 bases; bases with no gene match: 7. There are 14 residues in the CDR3. The germline CDR1 and CDR2 sequences are MNHEY and SVGEGT. CDR3: CASSSRDRAGEQFF. The CDR3 nucleotides read TGTGCCAGCAGTTCCCGGGACAGGGCCGGTGAGCAGTTCTTC.

V and J are TRBV4-1 and TRBJ1-2; 8 bases are a match to TRBD1. V lost 0 bases to trimming and J lost 2 bases; unmatched junction nucleotides: 8. CDR1 is MGHRA, CDR2 YSYEKL, per germline. The CDR3 covers 17 residues. DNA of the CDR3: TGCGCCAGCAGCCAAGAAGGGCGGACAGGGATAAACTATGGCTACACCTTC. Residues: CASSQEGRTGINYGYTF.

The gene calls are TRBV3-1 (or the pseudogene TRBV3-2) and TRBJ1-4; 10 positions match TRBD1. Trimming removed 2 bases from V and 8 bases from J; junction bases left unmatched: 5. This CDR3 contains 15 residues. Germline values: CDR1 LGHDT, CDR2 YNNKEL (reference sequence). Here the CDR3 DNA reads TGTGCCAGCAGCCAAAGGACAGGGGGGAACGAAAAACTGTTTTTT. This translates into CASSQRTGGNEKLFF.

The J gene is TRBJ1-4, the V gene TRBV11-1, with D uncertain. The length of the CDR3 is 14 residues. V lost 3 bases and J lost 7, with 12 bases in between. The germline gives CDR1 SGHAT, CDR2 FQDESV (reference sequence). For the CDR3, the DNA is TGTGCCAGCAGCTTCGGACGGAGGGCTGAAAAACTGTTTTTT. It codes for CASSFGRRAEKLFF.

This chain connects TRBV19 to TRBJ2-6; D unclear. The germline V gene encodes CDR1 LNHDA and CDR2 SQIVND (reference sequence). The length of the CDR3 is 17 residues. With 5 bases removed from V and 1 base from J, the gap between germline ends came to 15 bases. The CDR3 loop reads CASSDTSFLSGANVLTF. The DNA for the CDR3 is TGTGCCAGTAGTGACACGAGTTTCCTGTCTGGGGCCAACGTCCTGACTTTC.

J is TRBJ2-1 and V is TRBV27, with 8 bases that match TRBD1. The V and J ends lost 3 bases and 3 bases, in that order; junction bases with no gene match: 4. Looked up from germline, CDR1 is MNHEY and CDR2 is SMNVEV (reference sequence). The length of the CDR3 is 15 residues. The CDR3 sequence is CASSLGTGFYNEQFF. The CDR3 coding sequence is TGTGCCAGCAGTTTGGGGACAGGCTTCTACAATGAGCAGTTCTTC.

The rearrangement uses TRBV7-8 and TRBJ1-1; 8 bases fit TRBD1. The CDR3 is 17 amino acids. Trimming removed 5 bases from V and 1 base from J; junction bases left unmatched: 12. Per germline, CDR1 SGHVS and CDR2 FQNEAQ. The CDR3 here is CASSHDRGATWNTEAFF. As DNA, the CDR3 is TGTGCCAGCAGCCATGACAGGGGCGCTACCTGGAACACTGAAGCTTTCTTT.

The chain couples TRBV11-2 to TRBJ2-5; 7 bases agree with TRBD1. The J segment lost 5 bases and the V segment lost 4 bases, leaving 10 bases of the junction unmatched. The CDR3 spans 15 residues. Germline CDR1 SGHAT, CDR2 FQNNGV. CDR3 sequence (DNA): TGTGCCAGCAGCTGGGGACAGTTCAATTCGGAGACCCAGTACTTC. Encoded protein: CASSWGQFNSETQYF. Using reference TRBV11-2 and TRBJ2-5 for the parts outside the CDR3, the full variable domain is EAGVAQSPRYKIIEKRQSVAFWCNPISGHATLYWYQQILGQGPKLLIQFQNNGVVDDSQLPKDRFSAERLKGVDSTLKIQPAKLEDSAVYLCASSWGQFNSETQYFGPGTRLLVL.

The chain is built from TRBV6-6 and TRBJ1-5; D is unresolved. V shed 6 bases and J shed 2 bases, with 14 bases lying between them. CDR3 length: 15 residues. Germline V gene sequence: CDR1 MNHNY, CDR2 SVGAGI (reference sequence). CDR3 coding DNA: TGTGCCAGCAGCCCGAGGAGCTATGGCAATCAGCCCCAGCATTTT. Protein: CASSPRSYGNQPQHF.

V is TRBV5-4 and J is TRBJ2-3; unclear D gene. This CDR3 has 14 amino acids. Trimming left V 0 bases short and J 0 bases short, with 5 bases between. Germline lookup yields CDR1 SGHNT and CDR2 YYREEE (reference sequence). The CDR3 DNA reads as TGTGCCAGCAGCTTGGCCGGGAGCACAGATACGCAGTATTTT. Translation gives CASSLAGSTDTQYF.

This clone was seen only once. The J gene is TRBJ2-1, the V gene TRBV7-2; possibly TRBD1 for D (6 bases). The CDR3 extends over 17 amino acids. From germline, CDR1 is SGHTA and CDR2 FQGNSA. The germline V and J ends were trimmed by 5 bases and 7 bases, with 24 bases remaining between them. The CDR3 region has the DNA TGTGCCAGCAGCAGGAACAAGGCGCAGGGGTTTTCTAATGAGCAGTTCTTC. Protein sequence: CASSRNKAQGFSNEQFF.

V is TRBV4-2 and J is TRBJ1-1, with 10 bases identical to TRBD1. The trim removed 1 base at V and 5 bases at J, leaving 10 bases unmatched. The germline V gene has CDR1 LGHNA and CDR2 YNFKEQ. The CDR3 extends over 17 amino acids. As DNA, the CDR3 is TGTGCCAGCAGCCAAGTGTTTCCCGGGACAGGGGAGACTGAAGCTTTCTTT. Translating it yields CASSQVFPGTGETEAFF.

The V call is TRBV5-6, the J call TRBJ2-3; 7 bases align to TRBD2. The CDR3 has 17 residues. V lost 3 bases, J lost 3 bases, and 13 bases stayed unmatched. Germline lookup yields CDR1 SGHDT and CDR2 YYEEEE. CDR3 nucleotide sequence: TGTGCCAGCAGCTCACGCGGGGGTCGACTTGCAACAGATACGCAGTATTTT. It is translated as CASSSRGGRLATDTQYF.

J is TRBJ2-5 and V is TRBV7-2; weak D call: TRBD2 (5 bases). Germline V lookup: CDR1 SGHTA, CDR2 FQGNSA. V gave up 1 base and J gave up 5 bases, with 8 bases separating them. The CDR3 runs to 13 residues. The CDR3 is CASSLVGGETQYF. CDR3 DNA sequence: TGTGCCAGCAGCTTAGTCGGCGGGGAGACCCAGTACTTC.

The chain carries TRBV7-2 and TRBJ1-1, with 7 bases aligning to TRBD1. V lost 6 bases to trimming and J lost 3 bases; unmatched junction nucleotides: 4. Looked up from germline, CDR1 is SGHTA and CDR2 is FQGNSA. This CDR3 is 13 amino acids long. The CDR3 DNA follows: TGTGCCAGCAGGACAGGGTCATACACTGAAGCTTTCTTT. Residues: CASRTGSYTEAFF. Filled out from reference TRBV7-2 and TRBJ1-1, the complete variable domain reads GAGVSQSPSNKVTEKGKDVELRCDPISGHTALYWYRQSLGQGLEFLIYFQGNSAPDKSGLPSDRFSAERTGGSVSTLTIQRTQQEDSAVYLCASRTGSYTEAFFGQGTRLTVV.

The rearrangement joins TRBV5-4 to TRBJ1-2, with 9 positions matching TRBD1. CDR3 size: 14 residues. V trimming: 3 bases; J trimming: 8 bases; junction bases outside the gene matches: 8. Germline assignment: CDR1 SGHNT and CDR2 YYREEE (reference sequence). The DNA for the CDR3 is TGTGCCAGCAGCTCGGCGGGACAGGGAATGGGCTACACCTTC. Its protein product is CASSSAGQGMGYTF.

The chain employs TRBV11-3 and TRBJ1-3; D unresolved. This CDR3 spans 12 amino acids. V lost 7 bases, J lost 2 bases, and 6 bases lay in between. CDR1 SGHNT and CDR2 YENEEA come from the germline V gene. DNA of the CDR3: TGTGCCAGCACGAGGGCTGGAAACACCATATATTTT. Translated: CASTRAGNTIYF.

V usage is TRBV10-2 and J usage is TRBJ1-2, with 10 bases matching TRBD1. CDR3 size: 16 residues. From germline, CDR1 is WSHSY and CDR2 SAAADI. V lost 5 bases and J lost 7; bases outside the gene matches: 13. In nucleotides, the CDR3 is TGCGCCAGCAGTCCCTCGGGACAGGGGTCTTTTAGTGGCTACACCTTC. Translation gives CASSPSGQGSFSGYTF.

This clone was observed at least ten times. The chain employs TRBV18 and TRBJ1-2, with TRBD1 as a possible D gene (6 bases). V was cut by 6 bases and J by 8 bases, with 10 bases left in between. CDR3 length equals 11 residues. From germline, CDR1 is KGHSH and CDR2 LQKENI. The CDR3 DNA follows: TGTGCCAGCTCGGCAGGGGAGGGCTACACCTTC. Its protein product is CASSAGEGYTF.

The rearrangement uses TRBV5-6 and TRBJ1-4, with TRBD1 matching over 7 bases. Trimming removed 0 bases from V and 7 bases from J; junction bases left unmatched: 6. Germline V gene data show CDR1 as SGHDT and CDR2 as YYEEEE. CDR3 length: 15 amino acids. CDR3 bases: TGTGCCAGCAGCTTGGGGGGGACAGTGGCTGAAAAACTGTTTTTT. Translating gives CASSLGGTVAEKLFF.

The chain combines TRBV10-3 with TRBJ2-2, with a possible D match to TRBD1 (6 bases). Trimming removed 4 bases from V and 3 bases from J, with 9 bases in between. Looked up from germline, CDR1 is ENHRY and CDR2 is SYGVKD. The CDR3 runs 14 residues. The CDR3 DNA follows: TGTGCCATCAGTGTACAGGGCTACACCGGGGAGCTGTTTTTT. Amino acid sequence: CAISVQGYTGELFF.

The rearrangement links TRBV19 to TRBJ2-2; the match to TRBD1 covers 8 bases. V was pared by 7 bases and J by 7 bases, with 5 bases of the junction left unmatched. This CDR3 is built from 13 residues. Germline-derived CDR1 and CDR2 are LNHDA and SQIVND (reference sequence). The CDR3 region is CASTQTGDGELFF. For the CDR3, the DNA is TGTGCCAGTACCCAGACAGGGGACGGGGAGCTGTTTTTT.

The chain joins TRBV4-1 to TRBJ1-2, with a weak D call TRBD1 (6 bases). The CDR3 is made up of 15 amino acids. The germline V gene encodes CDR1 MGHRA and CDR2 YSYEKL. V lost 2 bases to trimming and J lost 3 bases, with 13 bases between them. CDR3 residues: CASSQPDRLDYGYTF. Here the CDR3 DNA reads TGCGCCAGCAGCCAACCCGACAGGCTGGACTATGGCTACACCTTC.

About this clone: Other DNA sequences in this sample translate to the same CDR3. This chain joins TRBV5-6 and TRBJ1-2; 12 positions agree with TRBD1. J gave up 4 bases and V 4 bases, and 8 bases lay outside the gene matches. CDR3 length: 16 residues. Germline CDR1 is SGHDT and CDR2 is YYEEEE. The CDR3 DNA follows: TGTGCCAGCAGCCCCGGGACAGGGGGCGACGGCTATGGCTACACCTTC. Its translation is CASSPGTGGDGYGYTF.